This T cell receptor (beta chain) was documented in a study of CD8+ T cells in alopecia areata. About the research overall: For treated patients, severity scores reflected the percentage of scalp area affected.

In germline, CDR1 is SEHNR, CDR2 FQNEAQ (reference sequence). This CDR3 is 14 amino acids long. Losses at the gene ends were 8 bases for V and 4 bases for J; bases not matched to a gene: 4. Once RNA had been extracted, it was reverse transcribed into cDNA to act as the sequencing template. TCRdb's copy holds only in-frame clones and misses some; the assay was immunoSEQ multiplex PCR. The sample includes about 90,000 clones, about 40% of them seen just once. Treatment denoted: oral pan-JAK inhibitor, 5-10 mg twice daily. Peripheral blood samples and lesional scalp punch biopsies were obtained from alopecia areata patients.

The clonotype comes from a human donor with alopecia areata. The chain links TRBV7-9 to TRBJ2-2, with 10 bases matching TRBD2. This material consisted of CD8+ T cells sorted from blood, taken at week 24, from a patient treated with tofacitinib. As DNA, the CDR3 is TGTGCCAGCGTTAGCGGGAGGATCACCGGGGAGCTGTTTTTT. It is translated as CASVSGRITGELFF.